This TCR beta chain was sequenced during a study of cytomegalovirus exposure and HLA in healthy donors. Study findings and constraints: When presence/absence was analysed, sequencing depth was taken to be roughly uniform across donors. Later on, an analysis found that several of the most significant clusters appeared to be linked to common viral pathogens, which included parvovirus B19.

Primers included in the PCR were 60 Vbeta and 13 Jbeta primers. Only in-frame clones appear in the TCRdb table, and some are missing; sequencing was by immunoSEQ multiplex PCR. The sample consists of fewer than 130,000 clones, about three quarters of them appearing once. This clone was counted at least ten times. Antigen specificity is unknown. The receptor comes from a woman aged 55 to 70 in good health and CMV-seropositive. Sequencing input: PBMCs.

DNA of the CDR3: TGCGCCAGCAGCCAGGGGACAGGGCAGCGTCATGGCTACACCTTC. It codes for CASSQGTGQRHGYTF. J is TRBJ1-2 and V is TRBV5-1; 9 nucleotides align to TRBD1. The length of the CDR3 is 15 residues. V shed 4 bases, J shed 6 bases, and the junction held 10 bases outside the gene matches. CDR1 and CDR2 (germline): SGHRS, YFSETQ.